These T cell receptor beta chains were read from a single sample in a study of T cell repertoires in cytomegalovirus infection. Their antigens are not known. In TCRdb, the reads were re-called with MiXCR into one record per CDR3 protein. The sample records around 300,000 distinct CDR3 sequences, roughly 21% being singletons. This sample comprised cultured PBMCs, obtained from culture after CMV antigen stimulation. These receptors were collected from a human donor in good health (CMV status not recorded). Some clones in this sample may be carry-over from other donors' samples. CDR3s include the opening cysteine and the closing phenylalanine or tryptophan. The order of the fields is CDR3 length, D gene, clone size, V gene, J gene, CDR3 DNA, CDR3 protein. The D gene is left open where the match is weak. Not all rows give a size; the values are once, few, many and, for expanded clones, a class.

15	TRBD1	once	TRBV7-6	TRBJ1-5	TGTGCCAGCAGCTTAGAAGGGACAGGCTTGGGGCCCCAGCATTTT	CASSLEGTGLGPQHF
13	TRBD1	-	TRBV15	TRBJ1-1	TGTGCCACCAGACGACAGGGACAAACTGAAGCTTTCTTT	CATRRQGQTEAFF
16	-	many	TRBV7-2	TRBJ2-2	TGTGCCAGCAGCTTAGCCGTGTCTACGAACACCGGGGAGCTGTTTTTT	CASSLAVSTNTGELFF
15	TRBD2	many	TRBV11-2	TRBJ2-3	TGTGCCAGCAGCTCCCTGCGGACTAGACCCGATACGCAGTATTTT	CASSSLRTRPDTQYF
13	-	-	TRBV28	TRBJ2-6	TGTGCCAGCAGTTCCGGAGGGGCCAACGTCCTGACTTTC	CASSSGGANVLTF
17	-	many	TRBV4-3	TRBJ2-2	TGCGCCAGCAGCCAAGATATCCCGCAGGGTAGCACCGGGGAGCTGTTTTTT	CASSQDIPQGSTGELFF
12	-	-	TRBV29-1	TRBJ2-3	TGCAGCGGCGCCAGGGCCGGAGATACGCAGTATTTT	CSGARAGDTQYF
13	-	few	TRBV12-3/TRBV12-4	TRBJ1-4	TGTGCCAGCAAGGGATCGGCAGTTGAAAAACTGTTTTTT	CASKGSAVEKLFF
15	-	many	TRBV7-2	TRBJ1-1	TGTGCCAGCAGCTTAGATGGGACCTCGAACACTGAAGCTTTCTTT	CASSLDGTSNTEAFF
13	-	few	TRBV10-3	TRBJ2-1	TGTGCCCACGAGGGGTCCGGGGTTAATGAGCAGTTCTTC	CAHEGSGVNEQFF
15	TRBD1	few	TRBV9	TRBJ1-4	TGTGCCAGCAGCTCAGACAGGGGAACTAATGAAAAACTGTTTTTT	CASSSDRGTNEKLFF
14	-	-	TRBV28	TRBJ1-1	TGTGCCAGCAGTTCGCCCCTGGGTGACCCTGAAGCTTTCTTT	CASSSPLGDPEAFF
12	TRBD1	few	TRBV20-1	TRBJ2-1	TGCAGCGGTAACAGGGGGCGGTCTGAGCAGTTCTTC	CSGNRGRSEQFF
18	TRBD1	few	TRBV10-3	TRBJ1-6	TGTGCCGTCAAACCTGACAGGGGCCCGAGCTCCTATAATTCACCCCTCCACTTT	CAVKPDRGPSSYNSPLHF
13	-	few	TRBV20-1	TRBJ1-5	TGCAGTGCTAGAACCGTTAGCAATCAGCCCCAGCATTTT	CSARTVSNQPQHF
14	TRBD2	few	TRBV23-1	TRBJ2-7	TGCGCCAGCAGCCTTAGCGGGAGGAGGGACGAGCAGTACTTC	CASSLSGRRDEQYF
14	TRBD1	few	TRBV7-9	TRBJ2-5	TGTGCCAGCAGCTTTGGACAGGGAACAGAGACCCAGTACTTC	CASSFGQGTETQYF
15	-	few	TRBV30	TRBJ1-5	TGTGCCTGGGCTCCAGGCGGGGTAAGCAATCAGCCCCAGCATTTT	CAWAPGGVSNQPQHF
14	-	-	TRBV12-3/TRBV12-4	TRBJ2-2	TGTGCCAGCAGTTTAGCGCGGGACACCGGGGAGCTGTTTTTT	CASSLARDTGELFF
14	-	-	TRBV4-1	TRBJ2-5	TGCGCCAGCAGCCAAGCGATCAGCCAAGAGACCCAGTACTTC	CASSQAISQETQYF
11	-	-	TRBV19	TRBJ2-3	TGTGCCAGTAGTATGGGGCAGTCGCAGTATTTT	CASSMGQSQYF
13	-	many	TRBV10-3	TRBJ1-1	TGTGCCACCAGGACAGAAATGAACACTGAAGCTTTCTTT	CATRTEMNTEAFF
17	TRBD2	-	TRBV7-9	TRBJ2-1	TGTGCCAGCAGCTCCCCGTTACAAGGGAGGGCCTACAATGAGCAGTTCTTC	CASSSPLQGRAYNEQFF
15	-	-	TRBV27	TRBJ2-3	TGTGCCAGCAGTTTAGGGAGCACTAGCACAGATACGCAGTATTTT	CASSLGSTSTDTQYF
16	-	-	TRBV19	TRBJ2-5	TGTGCCAGTAGTAGCTACCTCGCGGCAGTTCAAGAGACCCAGTACTTC	CASSSYLAAVQETQYF
14	TRBD2	few	TRBV24-1	TRBJ2-1	TGTGCCACCAGTGAATTTCAGACTAGCGGTCGCCAGTTCTTC	CATSEFQTSGRQFF
13	-	few	TRBV12-3/TRBV12-4	TRBJ1-1	TGTGCCAGCTACGGGATAATGAACACTGAAGCTTTCTTT	CASYGIMNTEAFF
15	TRBD1	few	TRBV11-3	TRBJ2-1	TGTGCCAGCAGCCCCTTCGGACAGGGGTACAATGAGCAGTTCTTC	CASSPFGQGYNEQFF
16	TRBD1	many	TRBV28	TRBJ1-1	TGTGCCAGCAGTGGACTAGACAGGGATTCGGACACTGAAGCTTTCTTT	CASSGLDRDSDTEAFF
14	-	few	TRBV4-1	TRBJ1-1	TGCGCCAGCAGCCATATACAGGGCCGCACTGAAGCTTTCTTT	CASSHIQGRTEAFF
14	TRBD2	-	TRBV2	TRBJ2-5	TGTGCCAGCAGTGAAGCCGGGACTAGTCCGCCCCAGTACTTC	CASSEAGTSPPQYF
15	TRBD2	many	TRBV10-3	TRBJ2-3	TGTGCCATCAGTGATGGGACTGCTAGCGGAGATACGCAGTATTTT	CAISDGTASGDTQYF
14	-	few	TRBV11-2	TRBJ2-1	TGTGCCAGCAGCTTGTTTACAGGGTACAATGAGCAGTTCTTC	CASSLFTGYNEQFF